Listed below are T cell receptor beta chains from one sample, sequenced in a study of tumor-infiltrating lymphocytes in localized non-small cell lung cancer. This table comes from immunoSEQ multiplex PCR, and its TCRdb copy is limited to in-frame clones, with some not included. The table has over 7,000 clones, roughly 69% seen once. Sequenced: uninvolved lung tissue not adjacent to the tumor. All receptors come from a human donor with non-small cell lung cancer. Each CDR3 is given with its conserved first and last residue. Each record gives: J gene, clone size, V gene, D gene, CDR3 protein, CDR3 DNA. D genes are given only for firm matches. Clone size appears in some rows only: once, few, many, or a class for an expanded clone.

J: TRBJ2-4; size: NA; V: TRBV11-2; D: NA; CDR3: CASSKDPFLAKNIQYF; DNA: TGTGCCAGCAGCAAGGACCCATTCCTAGCCAAAAACATTCAGTACTTC
J: TRBJ2-2; size: NA; V: TRBV19; D: NA; CDR3: CASSDRGTGELFF; DNA: TGTGCCAGTAGTGACAGAGGCACCGGGGAGCTGTTTTTT
J: TRBJ2-7; size: NA; V: TRBV23-1; D: NA; CDR3: CASSQFPQYF; DNA: TGCGCCAGCAGTCAATTCCCACAGTACTTC
J: TRBJ2-2; size: NA; V: TRBV4-1; D: TRBD1; CDR3: CASSQAGQGRNTGELFF; DNA: TGCGCCAGCAGCCAAGCGGGACAGGGAAGGAACACCGGGGAGCTGTTTTTT
J: TRBJ2-3; size: NA; V: TRBV9; D: TRBD2; CDR3: CASSERGGTDTQYF; DNA: TGTGCCAGCAGCGAGCGGGGGGGCACAGATACGCAGTATTTT
J: TRBJ1-2; size: once; V: TRBV7-8; D: NA; CDR3: CASSDRESNYGYTF; DNA: TGTGCCAGCAGCGACAGAGAATCTAACTATGGCTACACCTTC
J: TRBJ1-3; size: few; V: TRBV7-2; D: NA; CDR3: CASSFYNLNSGNTIYF; DNA: TGTGCCAGCAGCTTCTATAACCTAAACTCTGGAAACACCATATATTTT
J: TRBJ1-1; size: NA; V: TRBV6-6; D: NA; CDR3: CASSYSREFTEAFF; DNA: TGTGCCAGCAGTTACTCGAGGGAGTTCACTGAAGCTTTCTTT
J: TRBJ1-2; size: NA; V: TRBV19; D: NA; CDR3: CASSKDSLNYGYTF; DNA: TGTGCCAGTAGTAAAGACAGTTTGAACTATGGCTACACCTTC
J: TRBJ1-2; size: NA; V: TRBV7-2; D: TRBD1; CDR3: CASSTSGQDFYGYTF; DNA: TGTGCCAGCAGCACCTCGGGACAGGACTTCTATGGCTACACCTTC
J: TRBJ2-6; size: NA; V: TRBV5-5; D: NA; CDR3: CASSLALGAGANVLTF; DNA: TGTGCCAGCAGCTTGGCCTTGGGCGCGGGGGCCAACGTCCTGACTTTC
J: TRBJ1-4; size: few; V: TRBV6-1; D: NA; CDR3: CASVGAGNEKLFF; DNA: TGTGCCAGCGTCGGTGCGGGTAATGAAAAACTGTTTTTT
J: TRBJ2-1; size: NA; V: TRBV10-3; D: NA; CDR3: CAISEAGDEQFF; DNA: TGTGCCATCAGCGAGGCTGGGGATGAGCAGTTCTTC
J: TRBJ2-1; size: NA; V: TRBV30; D: TRBD2; CDR3: CAWRGLVRERDNEQFF; DNA: TGTGCCTGGAGGGGACTAGTTCGGGAGCGTGACAATGAGCAGTTCTTC
J: TRBJ2-5; size: NA; V: TRBV28; D: NA; CDR3: CASTPNGHNQETQYF; DNA: TGTGCCAGCACCCCGAATGGCCATAATCAAGAGACCCAGTACTTC
J: TRBJ1-1; size: NA; V: TRBV5-4; D: TRBD1; CDR3: CASSLKGAFNTEAFF; DNA: TGTGCCAGCAGCTTGAAGGGGGCTTTTAACACTGAAGCTTTCTTT
J: TRBJ1-5; size: NA; V: TRBV7-9; D: NA; CDR3: CASSLLSQPQHF; DNA: TGTGCCAGCAGCTTATTATCTCAGCCCCAGCATTTT
J: TRBJ1-2; size: NA; V: TRBV13; D: NA; CDR3: CASSQGFGYTF; DNA: TGTGCCAGCAGTCAGGGTTTTGGCTACACCTTC
J: TRBJ1-1; size: few; V: TRBV13; D: NA; CDR3: CASSLGGRGGTEAFF; DNA: TGTGCCAGCAGCTTAGGTGGGCGGGGGGGCACTGAAGCTTTCTTT
J: TRBJ1-1; size: NA; V: TRBV9; D: NA; CDR3: CASSVELRETEAFF; DNA: TGTGCCAGCAGCGTAGAGTTGCGGGAGACTGAAGCTTTCTTT
J: TRBJ2-2; size: few; V: TRBV5-1; D: NA; CDR3: CASSLGTSNTGELFF; DNA: TGCGCCAGCAGCTTAGGGACGTCGAACACCGGGGAGCTGTTTTTT
J: TRBJ1-1; size: NA; V: TRBV30; D: NA; CDR3: CAWSKWTEAFF; DNA: TGTGCCTGGAGTAAGTGGACTGAAGCTTTCTTT
J: TRBJ1-1; size: medium-sized; V: TRBV5-5; D: NA; CDR3: CASSSTPTGNTEAFF; DNA: TGTGCCAGCAGCTCGACGCCAACAGGGAACACTGAAGCTTTCTTT
J: TRBJ2-1; size: NA; V: TRBV7-2; D: NA; CDR3: CASSFQGGDEQFF; DNA: TGTGCCAGCAGCTTTCAGGGGGGCGATGAGCAGTTCTTC
J: TRBJ2-3; size: few; V: TRBV6-5; D: TRBD1; CDR3: CASFGTVPTDTQYF; DNA: TGTGCCAGCTTCGGGACAGTACCCACAGATACGCAGTATTTT
J: TRBJ2-6; size: NA; V: TRBV2; D: TRBD1; CDR3: CASSERGTGHGWANVLTF; DNA: TGTGCCAGCAGTGAAAGGGGGACAGGCCACGGTTGGGCCAACGTCCTGACTTTC
J: TRBJ1-4; size: NA; V: TRBV29-1; D: TRBD1; CDR3: CSAEWTGGDEKLFF; DNA: TGCAGCGCCGAATGGACAGGGGGAGATGAAAAACTGTTTTTT
J: TRBJ1-3; size: NA; V: TRBV5-1; D: NA; CDR3: CASSLSSSGNTIYF; DNA: TGCGCCAGCAGCTTGAGCAGCTCTGGAAACACCATATATTTT
J: TRBJ2-1; size: NA; V: TRBV4-2; D: NA; CDR3: CASSRGRDNEQFF; DNA: TGTGCCAGCAGCCGCGGCAGGGACAATGAGCAGTTCTTC
J: TRBJ1-4; size: NA; V: TRBV5-4; D: NA; CDR3: CASSSAGGTINEKLFF; DNA: TGTGCCAGCAGCTCGGCGGGGGGTACCATTAATGAAAAACTGTTTTTT
J: TRBJ1-3; size: NA; V: TRBV4-2; D: NA; CDR3: CASSQDNIRGNTIYF; DNA: TGTGCCAGCAGCCAAGATAACATCCGTGGAAACACCATATATTTT
J: TRBJ1-2; size: NA; V: TRBV5-1; D: TRBD1; CDR3: CASSPGTGGFLWYGYTF; DNA: TGCGCCAGCAGCCCCGGGACAGGGGGCTTTCTTTGGTATGGCTACACCTTC
J: TRBJ2-7; size: once; V: TRBV2; D: TRBD1; CDR3: CASEEFGQGSYEQYF; DNA: TGTGCCAGCGAGGAGTTTGGACAGGGCTCCTACGAGCAGTACTTC
J: TRBJ1-2; size: NA; V: TRBV6-4; D: NA; CDR3: CASSEDGNNYGYTF; DNA: TGTGCCAGCAGTGAAGACGGAAATAACTATGGCTACACCTTC
J: TRBJ2-1; size: NA; V: TRBV4-1; D: TRBD2; CDR3: CASSQTGTSGANNEQFF; DNA: TGCGCCAGCAGCCAAACGGGGACTAGCGGGGCCAACAATGAGCAGTTCTTC
J: TRBJ2-7; size: NA; V: TRBV11-3; D: TRBD1; CDR3: CASSQGASYEQYF; DNA: TGTGCCAGCAGCCAGGGGGCTTCGTACGAGCAGTACTTC
J: TRBJ2-2; size: medium-sized; V: TRBV9; D: NA; CDR3: CASSPGRLIGELFF; DNA: TGTGCCAGCAGTCCGGGACGTTTAATCGGGGAGCTGTTTTTT
J: TRBJ2-3; size: NA; V: TRBV4-2; D: TRBD2; CDR3: CASSQVAGFSNTDTQYF; DNA: TGTGCCAGCAGCCAAGTAGCGGGGTTTTCTAACACAGATACGCAGTATTTT
J: TRBJ1-6; size: NA; V: TRBV11-2; D: NA; CDR3: CASSLTSGSYNSPLHF; DNA: TGTGCCAGCAGCTTGACCTCCGGCTCCTATAATTCACCCCTCCACTTT
J: TRBJ2-3; size: NA; V: TRBV19; D: TRBD2; CDR3: CASSIDLAGIVTDTQYF; DNA: TGTGCCAGTAGTATAGACTTAGCGGGGATTGTCACAGATACGCAGTATTTT
J: TRBJ1-2; size: NA; V: TRBV29-1; D: TRBD1; CDR3: CSGGTGDIYGYTF; DNA: TGCAGCGGGGGGACAGGAGACATCTATGGCTACACCTTC
J: TRBJ1-1; size: NA; V: TRBV18; D: NA; CDR3: CASSLTQEVTEAFF; DNA: TGTGCCAGCTCACTAACGCAGGAGGTAACTGAAGCTTTCTTT
J: TRBJ2-3; size: NA; V: TRBV28; D: TRBD1; CDR3: CASSSELGTAITDTQYF; DNA: TGTGCCAGCAGTTCGGAACTCGGGACAGCTATCACAGATACGCAGTATTTT
J: TRBJ1-4; size: NA; V: TRBV5-5; D: NA; CDR3: CASSLESGREKLFF; DNA: TGTGCCAGCAGCTTGGAGTCGGGACGGGAAAAACTGTTTTTT
J: TRBJ2-3; size: NA; V: TRBV2; D: TRBD1; CDR3: CASREVDRGLSDTQYF; DNA: TGTGCCAGCAGAGAAGTGGACAGGGGGCTATCAGATACGCAGTATTTT
J: TRBJ1-6; size: NA; V: TRBV19; D: TRBD1; CDR3: CASHSQQGAGSPLHF; DNA: TGTGCCAGTCATAGCCAACAGGGGGCTGGATCACCCCTCCACTTT
J: TRBJ2-3; size: once; V: TRBV5-8; D: NA; CDR3: CASSHFRSAGTDTQYF; DNA: TGTGCCAGCAGCCACTTCAGGTCCGCGGGCACAGATACGCAGTATTTT
J: TRBJ1-1; size: NA; V: TRBV4-1; D: TRBD1; CDR3: CASSHDFIRGRGEENTEAFF; DNA: TGCGCCAGCAGCCATGACTTTATAAGGGGGCGGGGGGAAGAAAACACTGAAGCTTTCTTT
J: TRBJ1-2; size: once; V: TRBV6-4; D: NA; CDR3: CASSDSGTEGYTF; DNA: TGTGCCAGCAGTGACTCTGGGACGGAAGGCTACACCTTC
J: TRBJ2-5; size: NA; V: TRBV28; D: NA; CDR3: CASSWPGTQYF; DNA: TGTGCCAGCAGTTGGCCAGGGACCCAGTACTTC
J: TRBJ2-5; size: NA; V: TRBV4-1; D: NA; CDR3: CASSQVTGQGGETQYF; DNA: TGCGCCAGCAGCCAAGTTACGGGGCAGGGGGGAGAGACCCAGTACTTC
J: TRBJ2-7; size: few; V: TRBV7-9; D: NA; CDR3: CASSDGARASYEQYF; DNA: TGTGCCAGCAGCGACGGCGCCAGGGCCTCCTACGAGCAGTACTTC